A selection of T cell receptor beta chains follows, all from one sample in a study of radiation and T cells in renal cell carcinoma. Clones were sequenced by immunoSEQ multiplex PCR, and TCRdb holds only the in-frame ones, with some missing. The top ten hold about 30% of the sample, which has some 20,000 clones, about 61% seen once. The specimen was tumor tissue, collected from a patient whose treatment was nephrectomy without radiotherapy. These receptor sequences come from a man aged 45-60 years with renal cell carcinoma. CDR3s include the opening cysteine and the closing phenylalanine or tryptophan. The order of the fields is V gene, D gene, clone size, J gene, CDR3 DNA, CDR3 protein. D genes are given only for firm matches. Clone sizes are given selectively: once, few, many, or a class where the clone is expanded.

V: TRBV9
D: -
size: -
J: TRBJ1-6
DNA: TGTGCCAGCAGCTGGACAACGGAGGATTCACCCCTCCACTTT
CDR3: CASSWTTEDSPLHF

V: TRBV7-2
D: -
size: -
J: TRBJ2-1
DNA: TGTGCCAGCAGCCCCCAACAGGGACGAGGTCACAATGAGCAGTTCTTC
CDR3: CASSPQQGRGHNEQFF

V: TRBV4-3
D: -
size: -
J: TRBJ2-2
DNA: TGCGCCAGCAGCCAAGATCCTCGGATGCCGACCGGGGAGCTGTTTTTT
CDR3: CASSQDPRMPTGELFF

V: TRBV30
D: TRBD1
size: -
J: TRBJ1-2
DNA: TGTGCCTGGACTCGGACAGGGCCCTATGGCTACACCTTC
CDR3: CAWTRTGPYGYTF

V: TRBV2
D: -
size: few
J: TRBJ2-7
DNA: TGTGCCAGCAGCAACAACAGGGCGAGAGGGTACGAGCAGTACTTC
CDR3: CASSNNRARGYEQYF

V: TRBV19
D: TRBD1
size: -
J: TRBJ2-2
DNA: TGTGCCAGTAGTGCGCGGGACAGGGTTGCCGGGGAGCTGTTTTTT
CDR3: CASSARDRVAGELFF

V: TRBV19
D: -
size: -
J: TRBJ1-1
DNA: TGTGCCAGTACCCCATTGACAGCTATGAACACTGAAGCTTTCTTT
CDR3: CASTPLTAMNTEAFF

V: TRBV6-5
D: -
size: -
J: TRBJ2-6
DNA: TGTGCCAGCAGTTTTACAGTGGACTCTGGGGCCAACGTCCTGACTTTC
CDR3: CASSFTVDSGANVLTF

V: TRBV6-6
D: -
size: -
J: TRBJ2-5
DNA: TGTGCCAGCAGTTACTCGGGGGGGGGCAACCAAGAGACCCAGTACTTC
CDR3: CASSYSGGGNQETQYF

V: TRBV2
D: TRBD1
size: -
J: TRBJ2-2
DNA: TGTGCCAGCGGCTTAAGGACAGGGGGCACCACCGGGGAGCTGTTTTTT
CDR3: CASGLRTGGTTGELFF

V: TRBV29-1
D: -
size: -
J: TRBJ1-1
DNA: TGCAGCGTTGCGGCCGAGGGTTTCCTGAACACTGAAGCTTTCTTT
CDR3: CSVAAEGFLNTEAFF

V: TRBV29-1
D: -
size: -
J: TRBJ1-1
DNA: TGCAGCGTTGAAATCCGGGACACCGCTGAAGCTTTCTTT
CDR3: CSVEIRDTAEAFF

V: TRBV7-6
D: -
size: -
J: TRBJ2-7
DNA: TGCGCCAGCAGCTTGGGGAGCCAGGTCGAGCAGTACTTC
CDR3: CASSLGSQVEQYF

V: TRBV5-4
D: -
size: few
J: TRBJ2-5
DNA: TGTGCCAGCAGCTTAGAAGCTTGGGAGACCCAGTACTTC
CDR3: CASSLEAWETQYF

V: TRBV30
D: -
size: few
J: TRBJ1-4
DNA: TGTGCCTGGAGTGGAGTCTCGGAAAAACTGTTTTTT
CDR3: CAWSGVSEKLFF

V: TRBV7-2
D: TRBD2
size: -
J: TRBJ2-1
DNA: TGTGCCAGCAGGGTCCAGCGGGGGGGCGCCTACAATGAGCAGTTCTTC
CDR3: CASRVQRGGAYNEQFF

V: TRBV9
D: -
size: few
J: TRBJ1-6
DNA: TGTGCCAGCAGCGTAGGGGACTCTCCCCTCCACTTT
CDR3: CASSVGDSPLHF

V: TRBV19
D: -
size: once
J: TRBJ1-1
DNA: TGTGCCAGTAGTCCACGGGACGTGAACACTGAAGCTTTCTTT
CDR3: CASSPRDVNTEAFF

V: TRBV4-3
D: -
size: -
J: TRBJ1-2
DNA: TGCGCCAGCAGCCGCCAAGGAGGGAACTATGGCTACACCTTC
CDR3: CASSRQGGNYGYTF

V: TRBV30
D: -
size: -
J: TRBJ2-3
DNA: TGTGCATCCGAAACCGGGGCAGATACGCAGTATTTT
CDR3: CASETGADTQYF

V: TRBV5-1
D: -
size: few
J: TRBJ1-4
DNA: TGCGCCAGCAGCTTGTCAACAGCCTCCCTTGAAAAACTGTTTTTT
CDR3: CASSLSTASLEKLFF

V: TRBV19
D: -
size: -
J: TRBJ2-6
DNA: TGTGCCAGTAGTGAACAGGGGGCCAACGTCCTGACTTTC
CDR3: CASSEQGANVLTF

V: TRBV6-6
D: -
size: few
J: TRBJ1-1
DNA: TGTGCCAGCAGTCCATCAGGGATTGAAGCTTTCTTT
CDR3: CASSPSGIEAFF

V: TRBV29-1
D: -
size: -
J: TRBJ2-3
DNA: TGCAGCGCCAGAGGGGGGGGCGCGGGCACAGATACGCAGTATTTT
CDR3: CSARGGGAGTDTQYF

V: TRBV27
D: -
size: -
J: TRBJ2-3
DNA: TGTGCCAGCAGTCCTGGCGCGAGCACAGATACGCAGTATTTT
CDR3: CASSPGASTDTQYF

V: TRBV19
D: -
size: -
J: TRBJ2-7
DNA: TGTGCCAGTAGTTCACAGGGAAATACCTACGAGCAGTACTTC
CDR3: CASSSQGNTYEQYF

V: TRBV19
D: -
size: -
J: TRBJ1-5
DNA: TGTGCCTCACACGGACAGACTTATAGCAATCAGCCCCAGCATTTT
CDR3: CASHGQTYSNQPQHF